This paragraph covers one T cell receptor beta chain sequence. The sample belongs to a study of blood T cell repertoires in COVID-19. The J segment lost 6 bases and the V segment lost 2 bases, leaving 6 bases of the junction unmatched. CDR1 LGHDT and CDR2 YNNKEL come from the germline V gene (reference sequence). CDR3 length: 16 amino acids. Sequenced by immunoSEQ multiplex PCR; TCRdb stores in-frame clones only, minus some. This sample has around 100,000 clones, with more than 70% found just once. The chain recombines TRBV3-1 (or the pseudogene TRBV3-2) with TRBJ2-2, with 10 bases identical to TRBD1. This TCR was sampled from a human donor in a cohort sampled during active COVID-19. Material: peripheral blood. The CDR3 is CASSQTTGGLSGELFF. For the CDR3, the DNA is TGTGCCAGCAGCCAAACGACAGGGGGCCTTTCCGGGGAGCTGTTTTTT.